The present T cell receptor beta chain was sequenced within a study of spatial heterogeneity in lung cancer. General study results and limits: Ubiquitous and regional nonsynonymous mutations were each tracked by the matching count of ubiquitous or regional expanded TCRs. Counts that tracked tumor mutation counts were those of expanded intratumoral alpha and beta TCRs.

Trimming removed 3 bases from V and 2 bases from J, with 5 bases in between. CDR3 length: 13 amino acids. Germline assignment: CDR1 ENHRY and CDR2 SYGVKD. This clonotype occurred a few times. The target antigen is unknown. The time point denotes: sample taken at primary tumor resection. Some 72 TRACERx patients with early, untreated non-small cell lung cancer donated samples. Each CDR3 protein gets one entry after TCRdb re-called the 5' RACE reads with MiXCR. The sample includes 15,000 to 20,000 distinct CDR3 sequences, about 6.3% of them seen just once. The source was lung tumor tissue, collected at surgery. The receptor was derived from a female donor with early-stage non-small cell lung cancer. The chain has TRBV10-3 and TRBJ1-5; no firm D call. The CDR3 here is CAISEQGNQPQHF. The CDR3 bases are TGTGCCATCAGTGAACAAGGCAATCAGCCCCAGCATTTT.